This T cell receptor beta chain derives from a study of blood T cells in healthy people across ages. In germline, CDR1 is MNHNY, CDR2 SVGAGI (reference sequence). The J segment lost 4 bases and the V segment lost 4 bases, leaving 11 bases of the junction unmatched. CDR3 length equals 17 residues. Sample-barcoded 5' priming and a J-beta primer mix drove a second PCR of about 6 to 12 cycles. Each CDR3 protein gets one entry after TCRdb re-called the 5' RACE reads with MiXCR. The sample carries 900,000 to 950,000 distinct CDR3 sequences, 25% to 30% recorded once. Every donor gave around 10 milliliters of peripheral blood. The data also belong to a second study, concerning T cells of mothers and their children. That publication notes: The authors identified no persistent microchimeric T cell clones.

The clonotype originates from a woman in her thirties or forties in good health. This chain uses TRBV6-6 with TRBJ2-1; 9 bases match TRBD2. The sequenced sample was blood. This CDR3 is CASSSPIAGASYNEQFF. CDR3 nucleotides: TGTGCCAGCAGTTCCCCTATAGCGGGGGCCTCATACAATGAGCAGTTCTTC.